This T cell receptor (beta chain) was identified in a study of blood T cell repertoires in COVID-19. Across the study: Samples of COVID-19 (acute and convalescent) were obtained from the United States, Italy and Spain. Nucleic acid was either cDNA or gDNA, and it came from T cells, B-cell-depleted T cells, or PBMCs.

How the authors handled the data: Amplifying reference gene primers gave estimates of nucleated cell counts. TCRdb's table, derived via immunoSEQ multiplex PCR, lists solely in-frame clones and lacks some. The V and J calls and clone size come from that table; D and trimming were worked out from the DNA. This table holds about 83,000 clones, around 90% found once. The J segment lost 0 bases and the V segment lost 5 bases, leaving 5 bases of the junction unmatched. The CDR3 has 18 amino acids. Germline assignment: CDR1 KGHDR and CDR2 SFDVKD. The sample taken for sequencing was peripheral blood. The J gene is TRBJ2-2, the V gene TRBV24-1; 13 bases are shared with TRBD2. This clonotype originated in a man at least 80 years old with active or convalescent COVID-19. The DNA of the CDR3 is TGTGCCACCAGTGGGGGGGGGACTAGCGGGACGAACACCGGGGAGCTGTTTTTT. Translating gives CATSGGGTSGTNTGELFF.